The following is a T cell receptor (beta chain) sequence with its context. The antigen remains unidentified. The record originates from a study of T cells in Graves' hyperthyroidism and ophthalmopathy. Germline assignment: CDR1 SGHAT and CDR2 FQDESV (reference sequence). Trimming took 7 bases from V and 11 from J, leaving 20 bases between them. The CDR3 consists of 13 residues. Uncontrolled infection, other autoimmune disease, pregnancy and lactation each barred patients from inclusion. Study-level results: Expanded thyroid clonotypes (above 0.001) were mostly also found in blood. A median about 6.2 months before onset, the model predicted ophthalmopathy.

RNA transcripts served as the template for amplifying TCR beta CDR3 regions. A set of HTBI primers served as the primers for a first-round RT-PCR of the TCR CDR3. TCRdb called the multiplex PCR reads again in MiXCR, with one record for every CDR3 protein. The sample has roughly 510,000 distinct CDR3 sequences, roughly 45% seen once. J is TRBJ1-1 and V is TRBV11-1; D is unclear. The TCR was taken from an adult woman with Graves' disease, either hyperthyroidism or ophthalmopathy (not recorded which). Sample: peripheral blood or thyroid tissue (not recorded which). The CDR3 DNA follows: TGTGCCAGCACCGCGACCGAAAAGACGTGGGCTTTCTTT. Its protein product is CASTATEKTWAFF.